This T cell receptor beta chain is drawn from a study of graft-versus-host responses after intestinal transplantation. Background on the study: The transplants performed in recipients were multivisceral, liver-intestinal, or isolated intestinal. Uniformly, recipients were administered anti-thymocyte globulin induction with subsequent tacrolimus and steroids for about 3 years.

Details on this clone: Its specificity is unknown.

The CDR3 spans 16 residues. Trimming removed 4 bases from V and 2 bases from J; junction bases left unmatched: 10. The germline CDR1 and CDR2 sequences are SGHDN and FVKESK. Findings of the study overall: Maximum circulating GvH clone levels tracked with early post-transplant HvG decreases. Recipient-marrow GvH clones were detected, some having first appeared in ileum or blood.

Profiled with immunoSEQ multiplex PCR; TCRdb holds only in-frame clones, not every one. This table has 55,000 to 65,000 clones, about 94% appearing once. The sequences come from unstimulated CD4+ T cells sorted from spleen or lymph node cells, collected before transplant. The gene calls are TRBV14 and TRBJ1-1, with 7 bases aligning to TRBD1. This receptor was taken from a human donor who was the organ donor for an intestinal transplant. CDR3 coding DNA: TGTGCCAGCAGCCCGCCCCCGGGACAGTATAACACTGAAGCTTTCTTT. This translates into CASSPPPGQYNTEAFF.